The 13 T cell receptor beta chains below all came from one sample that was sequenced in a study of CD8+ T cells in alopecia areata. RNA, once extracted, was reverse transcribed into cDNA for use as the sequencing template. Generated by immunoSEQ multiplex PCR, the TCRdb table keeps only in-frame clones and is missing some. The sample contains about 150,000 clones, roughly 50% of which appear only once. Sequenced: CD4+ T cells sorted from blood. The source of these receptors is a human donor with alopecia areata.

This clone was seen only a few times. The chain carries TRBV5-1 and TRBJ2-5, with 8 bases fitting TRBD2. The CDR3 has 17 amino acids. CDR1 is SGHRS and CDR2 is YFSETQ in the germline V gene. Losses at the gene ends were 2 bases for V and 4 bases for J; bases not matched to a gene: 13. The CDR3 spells CASSFDRGGLAGETQYF. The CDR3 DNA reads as TGCGCCAGCAGCTTCGATCGTGGCGGGCTAGCGGGAGAGACCCAGTACTTC.

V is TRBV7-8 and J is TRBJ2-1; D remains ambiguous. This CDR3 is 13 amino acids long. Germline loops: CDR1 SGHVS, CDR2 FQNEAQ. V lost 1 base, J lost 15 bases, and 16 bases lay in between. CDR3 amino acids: CASSLEVRASSFF. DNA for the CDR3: TGTGCCAGCAGCTTAGAAGTTCGGGCCTCCTCGTTCTTC.

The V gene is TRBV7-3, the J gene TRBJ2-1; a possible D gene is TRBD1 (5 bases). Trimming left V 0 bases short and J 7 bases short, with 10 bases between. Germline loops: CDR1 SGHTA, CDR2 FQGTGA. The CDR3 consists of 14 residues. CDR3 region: CASSLTAGRNEQFF. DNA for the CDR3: TGTGCCAGCAGCTTAACAGCAGGGCGGAATGAGCAGTTCTTC.

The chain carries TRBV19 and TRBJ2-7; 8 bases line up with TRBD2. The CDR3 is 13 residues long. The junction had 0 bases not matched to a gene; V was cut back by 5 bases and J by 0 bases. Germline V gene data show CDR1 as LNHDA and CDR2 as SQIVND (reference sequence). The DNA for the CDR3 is TGTGCCAGTAGTCGGGGGGGCTCCTACGAGCAGTACTTC. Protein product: CASSRGGSYEQYF.

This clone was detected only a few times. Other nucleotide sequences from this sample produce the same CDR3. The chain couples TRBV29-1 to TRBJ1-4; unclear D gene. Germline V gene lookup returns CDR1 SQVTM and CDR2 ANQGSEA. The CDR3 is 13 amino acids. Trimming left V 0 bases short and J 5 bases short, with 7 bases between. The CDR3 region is CSVEEQTNEKLFF. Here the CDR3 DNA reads TGCAGCGTTGAAGAACAGACAAATGAAAAACTGTTTTTT.

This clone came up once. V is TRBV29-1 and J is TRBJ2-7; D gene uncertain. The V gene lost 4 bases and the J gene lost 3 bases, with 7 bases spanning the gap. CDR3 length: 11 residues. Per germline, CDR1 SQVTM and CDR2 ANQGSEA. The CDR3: CSVVGVYEQYF. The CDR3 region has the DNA TGCAGCGTTGTCGGCGTCTACGAGCAGTACTTC.

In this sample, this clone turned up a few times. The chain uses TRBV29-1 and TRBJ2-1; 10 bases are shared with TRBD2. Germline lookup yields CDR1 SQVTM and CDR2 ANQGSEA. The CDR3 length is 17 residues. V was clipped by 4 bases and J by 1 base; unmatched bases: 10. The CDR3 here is CSVGASGSSSSYNEQFF. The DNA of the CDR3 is TGCAGCGTTGGGGCTAGCGGGAGTAGTAGTTCCTACAATGAGCAGTTCTTC.

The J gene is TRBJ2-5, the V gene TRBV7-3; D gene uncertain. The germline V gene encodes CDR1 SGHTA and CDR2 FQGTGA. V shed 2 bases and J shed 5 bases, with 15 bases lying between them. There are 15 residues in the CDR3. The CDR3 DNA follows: TGTGCCAGCAGCTTAGGCATGGGGTCTGAGGAGACCCAGTACTTC. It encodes CASSLGMGSEETQYF.

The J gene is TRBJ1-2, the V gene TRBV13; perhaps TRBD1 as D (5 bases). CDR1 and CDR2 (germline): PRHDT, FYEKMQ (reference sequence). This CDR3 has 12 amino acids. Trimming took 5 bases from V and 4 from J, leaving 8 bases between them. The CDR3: CASSVTVYGYTF. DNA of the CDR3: TGTGCCAGCAGCGTGACAGTCTATGGCTACACCTTC.

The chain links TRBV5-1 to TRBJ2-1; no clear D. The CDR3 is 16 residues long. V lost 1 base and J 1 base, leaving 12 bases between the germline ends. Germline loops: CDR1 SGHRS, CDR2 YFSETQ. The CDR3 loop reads CASSLTSGVSYNEQFF. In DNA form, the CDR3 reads TGCGCCAGCAGCTTGACGTCAGGTGTGTCCTACAATGAGCAGTTCTTC.

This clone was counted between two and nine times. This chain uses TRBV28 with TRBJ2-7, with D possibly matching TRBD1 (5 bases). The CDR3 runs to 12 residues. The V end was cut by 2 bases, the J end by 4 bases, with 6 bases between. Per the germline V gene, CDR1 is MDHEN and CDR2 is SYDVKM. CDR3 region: CASSLKGYEQYF. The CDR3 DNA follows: TGTGCCAGCAGTTTAAAGGGGTACGAGCAGTACTTC.

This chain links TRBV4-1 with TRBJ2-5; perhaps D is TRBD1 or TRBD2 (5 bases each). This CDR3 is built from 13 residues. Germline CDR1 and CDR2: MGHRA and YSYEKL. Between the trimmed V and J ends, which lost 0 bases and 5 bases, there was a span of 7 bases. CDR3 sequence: CASSQEGTETQYF. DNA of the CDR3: TGCGCCAGCAGCCAAGAGGGGACGGAGACCCAGTACTTC.

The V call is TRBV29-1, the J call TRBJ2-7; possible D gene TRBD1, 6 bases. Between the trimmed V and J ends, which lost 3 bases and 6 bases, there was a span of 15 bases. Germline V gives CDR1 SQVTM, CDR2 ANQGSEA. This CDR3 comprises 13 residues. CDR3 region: CSVEGTQRAEQYF. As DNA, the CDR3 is TGCAGCGTTGAGGGGACACAGAGGGCCGAGCAGTACTTC.